The 7 T cell receptor beta chains reported below all come from one sample, sequenced in a study of T cells in Graves' hyperthyroidism and ophthalmopathy. Amplification yielded TCR beta CDR3 regions, with RNA transcripts as the source. The study used the HTBI primer set for a first-round RT-PCR of the TCR CDR3. TCRdb ran MiXCR on the multiplex PCR reads and lists one entry per CDR3 protein. The data contain about 400,000 distinct CDR3 sequences, around 15% of them seen just once; the ten biggest clones take up less than 15%. Sequenced input: blood. These TCRs come from a man between 18 and 35 years old with Graves' ophthalmopathy.

The chain couples TRBV27 to TRBJ1-2; no firm D call. Germline CDR1 and CDR2: MNHEY and SMNVEV (reference sequence). Trimming took 3 bases from V and 2 from J, leaving 13 bases between them. The length of the CDR3 is 15 residues. The CDR3 sequence is CASSFTPGLNYGYTF. The CDR3 DNA follows: TGTGCCAGCAGTTTTACGCCGGGCCTAAACTATGGCTACACCTTC.

This clonotype was recorded at least ten times. V gene TRBV7-9 combines with J gene TRBJ1-2; the D gene is possibly TRBD1 (6 bases). From germline, CDR1 is SEHNR and CDR2 FQNEAQ (reference sequence). The CDR3 length is 16 residues. Trimming shortened V by 1 base and J by 4 bases, and 16 bases separated the two germline ends. The CDR3 loop reads CASSLGRTEDAYGYTF. CDR3 nucleotide sequence: TGTGCCAGCAGCTTAGGGAGGACAGAGGACGCCTATGGCTACACCTTC.

About this clonotype: A read error may explain this, as a much larger clone is one base away. The J gene is TRBJ2-1, the V gene TRBV29-1, with 7 nucleotides matching TRBD1. V lost 6 bases to trimming and J lost 10 bases; unmatched junction nucleotides: 15. There are 14 residues in the CDR3. Germline CDR1 and CDR2: SQVTM and ANQGSEA. CDR3 sequence (DNA): TGCAGCGTGCCCGGGACAGTTGGAGGCCACGAGCAGTTCTTC. It specifies CSVPGTVGGHEQFF.

There are many counts of this clonotype. The chain is built from TRBV29-1 and TRBJ1-1; 10 bases fit TRBD1. With V trimmed by 4 bases and J by 7 bases, 6 bases remained unmatched. Germline assignment: CDR1 SQVTM and CDR2 ANQGSEA. This CDR3 comprises 13 residues. The CDR3 DNA reads TGCAGCGTTGCCGGTGGACAGGGGGGTGAAGCTTTCTTT. Residues: CSVAGGQGGEAFF.

This clonotype came up many times. The CDR3 DNA reads TGTGCCAGCAGTGAAAGTGGGGCAGGGTGGGACGAGCAGTACTTC. It yields the protein CASSESGAGWDEQYF. The gene calls are TRBV6-1 and TRBJ2-7; a possible D gene is TRBD1 (5 bases). Germline V gives CDR1 MNHNS, CDR2 SASEGT. This CDR3 region has 15 residues. Trimming left V 2 bases short and J 5 bases short, with 16 bases between.

Notes on this clonotype: The conserved final phenylalanine or tryptophan is absent from the CDR3, which likely points to a read error. The chain carries TRBV28 and TRBJ2-5, with 7 bases lining up with TRBD2. The germline gives CDR1 MDHEN, CDR2 SYDVKM. The CDR3 is 14 residues long. After removal of 6 bases from V and 2 bases from J, the junction contained 6 bases not matched to a gene. The CDR3 DNA sequence: TGTGCCAGCAGCCCGCCGGGGGGTCAAGAGACCCAGTACCTC. Translation gives CASSPPGGQETQYL.

Turning to this clonotype: A read error may be the cause here, since a much bigger clone is one base away. No conserved phenylalanine or tryptophan is present at the end of the CDR3, so a read error is the likely explanation. This chain links TRBV10-3 with TRBJ1-5; 8 bases map to TRBD1. Per germline, CDR1 ENHRY and CDR2 SYGVKD. The CDR3 contains 15 residues. The V and J ends lost 4 bases and 5 bases, in that order; junction bases with no gene match: 7. In DNA, the CDR3 is TGTGCCATCAGTGGGACAGGGTTTAAGGATCAGCCCCAGCATCTT. This translates into CAISGTGFKDQPQHL.